This TCR beta chain was identified during a study of long-term antiretroviral therapy in people with HIV. The germline CDR1 and CDR2 sequences are MGHRA and YSYEKL. This CDR3 has 15 amino acids. The V gene end was trimmed by 4 bases and the J gene end by 1 base; junction bases not matched to a gene: 6. Survey level was the resolution at which the v3.0 immunoSEQ assay ran. Assay: immunoSEQ multiplex PCR; the TCRdb copy retains only in-frame clones and omits some. The sample has about 20,000 clones, 80% seen once; the top ten hold 14%. The specimen was unsorted PBMCs, collected 2.9 years after starting antiretroviral therapy. The chain employs TRBV4-1 and TRBJ1-1; 7 nucleotides agree with TRBD1. This sequence originates from a woman in her twenties or thirties with HIV. The CDR3 sequence: CASSRFGTANTEAFF. DNA of the CDR3: TGCGCCAGCAGCCGGTTCGGGACAGCGAACACTGAAGCTTTCTTT.